What follows are 32 T cell receptor beta chains derived from one specimen sequenced in a study of cytomegalovirus exposure and HLA in healthy donors. The PCR made use of 60 Vbeta and 13 Jbeta primers. This table comes from immunoSEQ multiplex PCR, and its TCRdb copy is limited to in-frame clones, with some not included. The table lists 150,000 to 200,000 clones, approximately 78% of them singletons. Sequencing input: PBMCs. Every receptor here comes from a woman in her 50s in good health and CMV-seropositive.

The chain recombines TRBV9 with TRBJ2-2, with D possibly being TRBD2 (6 bases). The CDR3 length is 15 residues. Trimming took 4 bases from V and 5 from J, leaving 15 bases between them. Germline CDR1 and CDR2: SGDLS and YYNGEE. The CDR3 here is CASSTGRLGTGELFF. Written as DNA, the CDR3 is TGTGCCAGCAGCACGGGGAGGCTGGGGACCGGGGAGCTGTTTTTT.

The rearrangement joins TRBV10-3 to TRBJ2-3, with 14 bases fitting TRBD2. Germline V gene lookup returns CDR1 ENHRY and CDR2 SYGVKD. After removal of 5 bases from V and 3 bases from J, the junction contained 10 bases not matched to a gene. This CDR3 has 18 residues. CDR3 bases: TGTGCCATCAGTCTAGTGGGACTAGCGGGGGAAATAACAGATACGCAGTATTTT. Its translation: CAISLVGLAGEITDTQYF.

The rearrangement links TRBV5-1 to TRBJ2-3; TRBD2 matches at 9 bases. The CDR3 spans 15 residues. Germline-derived CDR1 and CDR2 are SGHRS and YFSETQ. V lost 6 bases to trimming and J lost 0 bases; unmatched junction nucleotides: 5. CDR3 protein: CASNTGTSSTDTQYF. The CDR3 bases are TGCGCCAGCAACACCGGGACTAGCAGCACAGATACGCAGTATTTT.

V gene TRBV13 combines with J gene TRBJ1-3; tentative D call: TRBD1 (5 bases). V dropped 5 bases and J dropped 2 bases, with 13 bases sitting between them. The germline gives CDR1 PRHDT, CDR2 FYEKMQ (reference sequence). This CDR3 has 15 amino acids. CDR3: CASSRSRVAGNTIYF. In DNA form, the CDR3 reads TGTGCCAGCAGCCGATCCAGGGTGGCTGGAAACACCATATATTTT.

V gene TRBV9 combines with J gene TRBJ2-7, with D maybe TRBD1 (6 bases). The CDR3 has 14 residues. CDR1 and CDR2 (germline): SGDLS, YYNGEE. The V end was cut by 0 bases, the J end by 5 bases, with 12 bases between. CDR3 amino acids: CASSVDNRVNEQYF. Written as DNA, the CDR3 is TGTGCCAGCAGCGTAGATAACAGGGTCAACGAGCAGTACTTC.

The CDR3 protein is CASSRDRGLSYEQYF. CDR3 nucleotides: TGTGCCAGCAGCCGGGACAGGGGCCTCTCCTACGAGCAGTACTTC. The J gene is TRBJ2-7, the V gene TRBV5-5; TRBD1 matches 10 bases. The CDR3 is 15 residues long. Germline values: CDR1 SGHKS, CDR2 YYEKEE (reference sequence). Losses at the gene ends were 4 bases for V and 0 bases for J; bases not matched to a gene: 4.

This rearrangement joins TRBV4-2 to TRBJ2-3, with 7 bases fitting TRBD2. The CDR3 has 19 residues. J gave up 2 bases and V 1 base, and 15 bases lay outside the gene matches. Germline CDR1 is LGHNA and CDR2 is YNFKEQ. CDR3 amino acids: CASSQAPTLSGASTDTQYF. DNA of the CDR3: TGTGCCAGCAGCCAAGCCCCTACTTTAAGCGGGGCCTCCACAGATACGCAGTATTTT.

The chain combines TRBV4-2 with TRBJ2-3; no clear D. This CDR3 has 14 residues. Trimming stripped 4 bases from V and 1 base from J, with 9 bases between. Per germline, CDR1 LGHNA and CDR2 YNFKEQ. CDR3 in DNA: TGTGCCAGCAGCCGTGTCATAGGCACAGATACGCAGTATTTT. Protein sequence: CASSRVIGTDTQYF.

The chain is built from TRBV28 and TRBJ2-7; 8 nucleotides agree with TRBD1. V shed 8 bases, J shed 3 bases, and the junction held 12 bases outside the gene matches. The germline gives CDR1 MDHEN, CDR2 SYDVKM. The CDR3 runs to 15 residues. CDR3 in DNA: TGTGCCAGCTCCCCCGGGACAGGATACTTCTACGAGCAGTACTTC. Translating it yields CASSPGTGYFYEQYF.

This chain connects TRBV5-4 to TRBJ2-7; TRBD1 agrees at 10 bases. Trimming took 6 bases from V and 3 from J; bases not matched to a gene: 9. The CDR3 extends over 15 amino acids. The germline V gene has CDR1 SGHNT and CDR2 YYREEE (reference sequence). The CDR3 nucleotides read TGTGCCAGCACCATGACAGGGGGCGGTAACTACGAGCAGTACTTC. Its translation: CASTMTGGGNYEQYF.

V is TRBV7-9 and J is TRBJ2-1; 8 bases fit TRBD2. Losses at the gene ends were 6 bases for V and 8 bases for J; bases not matched to a gene: 9. The CDR3 is 14 residues long. From germline, CDR1 is SEHNR and CDR2 FQNEAQ (reference sequence). The CDR3 protein is CASRAGTSKDEQFF. Written as DNA, the CDR3 is TGTGCCAGCAGAGCCGGGACTAGTAAGGATGAGCAGTTCTTC.

The CDR3 protein is CASSFTSSDTQYF. The CDR3 DNA sequence: TGTGCCAGCAGCTTTACCTCGAGCGATACGCAGTATTTT. The chain employs TRBV5-6 and TRBJ2-3, with D unresolved. V was clipped by 2 bases and J by 6 bases, with 10 bases between them. The germline V gene encodes CDR1 SGHDT and CDR2 YYEEEE. This CDR3 region has 13 residues.

CDR3 bases: TGTGCCTGGAGTACGGGACAAGGGAATTCACCCCTCCACTTT. This gives the protein CAWSTGQGNSPLHF. This chain links TRBV30 with TRBJ1-6; D may be TRBD1 (6 bases). Trimming left V 2 bases short and J 7 bases short, with 12 bases between. The V gene's germline CDR1 is GTSNPN and CDR2 SVGIG (reference sequence). The CDR3 has 14 residues.

This clone was observed once. The J gene is TRBJ1-1, the V gene TRBV6-5; the match to TRBD1 covers 9 bases. Losses at the gene ends were 6 bases for V and 3 bases for J; bases not matched to a gene: 2. The CDR3 sequence is 13 residues long. Germline V CDR1 and CDR2: MNHEY, SVGAGI. For the CDR3, the DNA is TGTGCCAGCAGGGGACAGGGCGACACTGAAGCTTTCTTT. Translating gives CASRGQGDTEAFF.

This chain links TRBV19 with TRBJ2-7; D possibly corresponds to TRBD2 (6 bases). Trimming took 6 bases from V and 4 from J, leaving 16 bases between them. From germline, CDR1 is LNHDA and CDR2 SQIVND (reference sequence). The CDR3 totals 14 residues. The CDR3 DNA follows: TGTGCCAGTAGCAATTTGGTGGGGGGATACGAGCAGTACTTC. Residues: CASSNLVGGYEQYF.

The chain has TRBV7-9 and TRBJ1-1, with 8 positions matching TRBD1. V shed 4 bases and J 10 bases; nucleotides not matched to a gene: 11. The CDR3 has 14 residues. Germline V gives CDR1 SEHNR, CDR2 FQNEAQ (reference sequence). The CDR3: CASSYSDRVESAFF. Written as DNA, the CDR3 is TGTGCCAGCAGCTACTCGGACAGGGTGGAATCAGCTTTCTTT.

The V gene is TRBV27, the J gene TRBJ2-1; D may be TRBD1 (6 bases). Germline V gene sequence: CDR1 MNHEY, CDR2 SMNVEV (reference sequence). Trimming pared 5 bases from V and 7 bases from J, leaving 15 bases between. The CDR3 covers 14 residues. The CDR3 is CASSAYRVSNEQFF. CDR3 nucleotide sequence: TGTGCCAGCAGTGCCTACAGGGTTTCGAATGAGCAGTTCTTC.

This chain links TRBV19 with TRBJ2-1; D possibly corresponds to TRBD1 (5 bases). The germline V gene has CDR1 LNHDA and CDR2 SQIVND (reference sequence). The length of the CDR3 is 14 residues. Trimming took 3 bases from V and 9 from J, leaving 15 bases between them. DNA for the CDR3: TGTGCCAGTAGTATTACGGCAGGGCCAAGTGAGCAGTTCTTC. Translated, it gives CASSITAGPSEQFF.

CDR3 region: CASSFGGDYEQYF. DNA for the CDR3: TGCGCCAGCAGCTTCGGGGGGGACTACGAGCAGTACTTC. The chain is built from TRBV5-1 and TRBJ2-7, with 8 nucleotides matching TRBD2. The CDR3 covers 13 residues. Germline CDR1 is SGHRS and CDR2 is YFSETQ. V shed 2 bases, J shed 3 bases, and the junction held 1 base outside the gene matches.

The chain is built from TRBV27 and TRBJ1-6; D not resolved. V was shortened by 3 bases and J by 0 bases, with 6 bases between the two germline ends. This CDR3 has 15 residues. Germline lookup yields CDR1 MNHEY and CDR2 SMNVEV (reference sequence). The CDR3 nucleotides read TGTGCCAGCAGTTTTGAGAGCTCCTATAATTCACCCCTCCACTTT. Protein product: CASSFESSYNSPLHF.

This clone was picked up a small number of times. This chain connects TRBV7-9 to TRBJ2-7; D may be TRBD1 (6 bases). CDR3 size: 14 residues. Trimming took off 5 bases at V and 4 bases at J, with 15 bases between the two ends. Germline-derived CDR1 and CDR2 are SEHNR and FQNEAQ (reference sequence). CDR3 loop: CASSLQGPPYEQYF. The CDR3 DNA follows: TGTGCCAGCAGCCTACAGGGTCCGCCATACGAGCAGTACTTC.

The chain couples TRBV6-5 to TRBJ2-3; TRBD1 aligns across 8 bases. Germline V CDR1 and CDR2: MNHEY, SVGAGI. Losses at the gene ends were 5 bases for V and 1 base for J; bases not matched to a gene: 5. The CDR3 totals 15 residues. The DNA for the CDR3 is TGTGCCAGCAGTCCCAGACAGGGGCGCACAGATACGCAGTATTTT. Its translation: CASSPRQGRTDTQYF.

The chain has TRBV6-5 and TRBJ1-4; 10 bases are shared with TRBD1. CDR1 and CDR2 from the germline V gene are MNHEY and SVGAGI. The CDR3 loop spans 16 amino acids. Trimming cost V 1 base and J 11 bases; bases outside gene matches: 10. The CDR3 loop reads CASSYFSGTGAAKLFF. The CDR3 nucleotides are TGTGCCAGCAGTTACTTCTCCGGGACAGGGGCCGCGAAACTGTTTTTT.

The chain employs TRBV6-5 and TRBJ2-1; D might be TRBD1 (5 bases). There are 12 residues in the CDR3. Between the trimmed V and J ends, which lost 4 bases and 8 bases, there was a span of 9 bases. In germline, CDR1 is MNHEY, CDR2 SVGAGI. The CDR3 loop is CASSLSGYEQFF. The CDR3 coding sequence is TGTGCCAGCAGTTTATCAGGGTATGAGCAGTTCTTC.

The chain uses TRBV14 and TRBJ2-2, with 11 bases lining up with TRBD2. The germline CDR1 and CDR2 sequences are SGHDN and FVKESK. The V gene end was trimmed by 5 bases and the J gene end by 7 bases; junction bases not matched to a gene: 9. This CDR3 spans 16 amino acids. The CDR3 DNA is TGTGCCAGCAGCACGGCTAGCGGGGGGTACTTCGGGGAGCTGTTTTTT. Its translation: CASSTASGGYFGELFF.

The chain recombines TRBV4-2 with TRBJ2-7; TRBD1 aligns across 9 bases. V shed 6 bases, J shed 9 bases, and the junction held 6 bases outside the gene matches. There are 12 residues in the CDR3. Germline CDR1 and CDR2: LGHNA and YNFKEQ. The CDR3 nucleotides are TGTGCCAGCAGTCCACAGGGGGCCTCGCAGTACTTC. It encodes CASSPQGASQYF.

The genes are TRBV19 and TRBJ2-5; no clear D. Germline V gene data show CDR1 as LNHDA and CDR2 as SQIVND (reference sequence). The germline V and J ends were trimmed by 11 bases and 4 bases, with 5 bases remaining between them. CDR3 length equals 9 residues. CDR3 nucleotide sequence: TGTGCCCTCCGAGAGACCCAGTACTTC. It specifies CALRETQYF.

The V call is TRBV7-2, the J call TRBJ2-3; perhaps TRBD1 as D (5 bases). The CDR3 totals 12 residues. The germline CDR1 and CDR2 sequences are SGHTA and FQGNSA. Trimming removed 2 bases from V and 13 bases from J, with 13 bases in between. The CDR3 DNA reads TGTGCCAGCAGCTTAAAGGGGATGAAGGAGTATTTT. The encoded protein is CASSLKGMKEYF.

The CDR3 coding sequence is TGTGCCAGCAGCATAAATCGGTTCTGGCAGGGAGGGCGTAACTATGGCTACACCTTC. Encoded protein: CASSINRFWQGGRNYGYTF. This sequence joins TRBV7-3 and TRBJ1-2; D possibly corresponds to TRBD1 (5 bases). Trimming left V 5 bases short and J 1 base short, with 26 bases between. Germline values: CDR1 SGHTA, CDR2 FQGTGA. The CDR3 contains 19 residues.

This clone was recorded at least ten times. J is TRBJ1-3 and V is TRBV5-4, with TRBD1 as a possible D gene (5 bases). The CDR3 spans 14 residues. Germline assignment: CDR1 SGHNT and CDR2 YYREEE (reference sequence). Trimming removed 3 bases at V and 4 bases at J, with 11 bases between. CDR3 protein: CASSSKDRGNTIYF. DNA of the CDR3: TGTGCCAGCAGCTCGAAAGACAGAGGAAACACCATATATTTT. Using reference TRBV5-4 and TRBJ1-3 for the parts outside the CDR3, the full variable domain is ETGVTQSPTHLIKTRGQQVTLRCSSQSGHNTVSWYQQALGQGPQFIFQYYREEENGRGNFPPRFSGLQFPNYSSELNVNALELDDSALYLCASSSKDRGNTIYFGEGSWLTVV.

This clone showed up just a few times. The V call is TRBV5-1, the J call TRBJ1-2; 9 bases line up with TRBD1. The CDR3 consists of 17 residues. J was trimmed by 7 bases and V by 0 bases; bases with no gene match: 13. Germline V CDR1 and CDR2: SGHRS, YFSETQ. In DNA, the CDR3 is TGCGCCAGCAGCTTGGTCACAGGGACCACAGGGGGCGTTGGCTACACCTTC. Amino acid sequence: CASSLVTGTTGGVGYTF.

This chain joins TRBV4-1 and TRBJ2-1; 9 bases map to TRBD1. Germline-derived CDR1 and CDR2 are MGHRA and YSYEKL. Germline trimming cut 3 bases from V and 1 base from J; bases unmatched to any gene: 4. This CDR3 contains 16 residues. CDR3 sequence (DNA): TGCGCCAGCAGCCATTCCGGACAGGGGTCCTACAATGAGCAGTTCTTC. Protein sequence: CASSHSGQGSYNEQFF.